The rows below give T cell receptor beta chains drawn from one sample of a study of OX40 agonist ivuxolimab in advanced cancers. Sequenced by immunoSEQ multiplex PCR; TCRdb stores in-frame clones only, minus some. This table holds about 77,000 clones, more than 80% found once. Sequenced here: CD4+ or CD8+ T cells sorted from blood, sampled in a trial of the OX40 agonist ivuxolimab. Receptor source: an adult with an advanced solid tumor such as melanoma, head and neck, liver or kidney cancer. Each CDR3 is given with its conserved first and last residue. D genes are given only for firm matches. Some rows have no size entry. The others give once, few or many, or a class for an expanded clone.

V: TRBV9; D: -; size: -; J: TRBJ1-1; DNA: TGTGCCAGCAGCGTGGAAGTCCTGAACACTGAAGCTTTCTTT; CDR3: CASSVEVLNTEAFF
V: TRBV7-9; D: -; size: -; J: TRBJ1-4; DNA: TGTGCCAGCACCTCGGGGGCGAGGGTTGCAACTAATGAAAAACTGTTTTTT; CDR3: CASTSGARVATNEKLFF
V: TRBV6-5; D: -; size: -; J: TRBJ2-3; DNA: TGTGCCAGCAGGGGGAGCACAGATACGCAGTATTTT; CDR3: CASRGSTDTQYF
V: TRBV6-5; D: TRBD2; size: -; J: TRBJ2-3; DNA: TGTGCCAGCAGCCTGACTAGCGGGAGCACAGATACGCAGTATTTT; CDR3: CASSLTSGSTDTQYF
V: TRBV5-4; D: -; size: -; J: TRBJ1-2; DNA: TGTGCCAGCAGCCTTCAGGATTTCGGTGGCTACACCTTC; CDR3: CASSLQDFGGYTF
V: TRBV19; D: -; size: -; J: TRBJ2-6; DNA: TGTGCCAGTAGTATCATACAGGGTGGGACTGGGGCCAACGTCCTGACTTTC; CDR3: CASSIIQGGTGANVLTF
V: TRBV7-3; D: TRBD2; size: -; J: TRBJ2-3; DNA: TGTGCCAGCAGCCCTGGACTAGCGGGAACTACGCAGTATTTT; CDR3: CASSPGLAGTTQYF
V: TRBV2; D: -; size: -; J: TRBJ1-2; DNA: TGTGCCAGCAGTGAAGGGGGGTTTGGCTACACCTTC; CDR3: CASSEGGFGYTF
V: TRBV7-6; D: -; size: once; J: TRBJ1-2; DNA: TGTGCCAGCAGCTTAGAGTTGACAGGCCATGGCTACACCTTC; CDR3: CASSLELTGHGYTF
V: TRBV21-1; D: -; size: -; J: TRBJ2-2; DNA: TGTGCCAGCAGGCCTCCGCCGGGGGGGCGGTACACCGGGGAGCTGTTTTTT; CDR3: CASRPPPGGRYTGELFF
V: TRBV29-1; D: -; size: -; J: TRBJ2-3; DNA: TGCAGCGTTTCCCAGGGGTCCACAGATACGCAGTATTTT; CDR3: CSVSQGSTDTQYF
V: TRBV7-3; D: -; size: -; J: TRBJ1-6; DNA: TGTGCCAGCAGCCCCCGCCGAGATTCACCCCTCCACTTT; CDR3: CASSPRRDSPLHF
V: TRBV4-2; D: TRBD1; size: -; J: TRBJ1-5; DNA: TGTGCCAGCAGCCAAGATCTAGGGACAGGGAGTCAGCCCCAGCATTTT; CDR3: CASSQDLGTGSQPQHF
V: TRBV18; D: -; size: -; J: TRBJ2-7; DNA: TGTGCCAGCTCACCGGGCGGGGTACCCTACGAGCAGTACTTC; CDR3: CASSPGGVPYEQYF
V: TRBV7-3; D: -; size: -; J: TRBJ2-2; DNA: TGTGCCAGCAGCTTAGATGGGGGTACGGCGGCCGGGGAGCTGTTTTTT; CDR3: CASSLDGGTAAGELFF
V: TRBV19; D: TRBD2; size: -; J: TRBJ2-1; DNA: TGTGCCAGTAGCCATAGGCGGCTAGCGGTCAACAATGAGCAGTTCTTC; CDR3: CASSHRRLAVNNEQFF
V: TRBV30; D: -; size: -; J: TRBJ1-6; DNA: TGTGCCTGGATCCCGTCAGGGTCCTCACCCCTCCACTTT; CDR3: CAWIPSGSSPLHF
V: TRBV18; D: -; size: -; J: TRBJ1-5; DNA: TGTGCCAGCTCAGAGCAGAGTAGCAATCAGCCCCAGCATTTT; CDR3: CASSEQSSNQPQHF
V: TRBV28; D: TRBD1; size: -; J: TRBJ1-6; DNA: TGTGCCATCAACACAGCGGCAGGGGGGGATAATTCACCCCTCCACTTT; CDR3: CAINTAAGGDNSPLHF
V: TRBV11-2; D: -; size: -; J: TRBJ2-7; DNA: TGTGCCAGCAGCTTTGACAGCTCCTACGAGCAGTACTTC; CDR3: CASSFDSSYEQYF
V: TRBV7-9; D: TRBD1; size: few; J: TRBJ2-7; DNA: TGTGCCAGCAGCTTACCACAGGGGTCCGGTGAGCAGTACTTC; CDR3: CASSLPQGSGEQYF
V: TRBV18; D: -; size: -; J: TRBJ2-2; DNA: TGTGCCAGCTCAGGAGGGACCGGGGAGCTGTTTTTT; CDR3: CASSGGTGELFF
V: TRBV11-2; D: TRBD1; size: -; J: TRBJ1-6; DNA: TGTGCCAGCAGCCTAACGACAGGGGAATCACCCCTCCACTTT; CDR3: CASSLTTGESPLHF
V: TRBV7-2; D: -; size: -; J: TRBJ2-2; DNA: TGTGCCAGCAGCTTAGTCACGGGCACCGGGGAGCTGTTTTTT; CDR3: CASSLVTGTGELFF
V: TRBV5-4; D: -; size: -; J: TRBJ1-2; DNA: TGTGCCAGCAGCTCTGGAAGGGCACAGGACTATGGCTACACCTTC; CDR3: CASSSGRAQDYGYTF
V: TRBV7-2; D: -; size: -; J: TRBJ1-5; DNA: TGTGCCAGCAGCGACGGGAGGCATCAGCCCCAGCATTTT; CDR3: CASSDGRHQPQHF
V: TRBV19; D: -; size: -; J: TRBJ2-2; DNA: TGTGCCAGTAGTATAGATCGCCGACCGAACACCGGGGAGCTGTTTTTT; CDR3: CASSIDRRPNTGELFF
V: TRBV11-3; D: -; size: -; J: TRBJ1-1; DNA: TGTGCCAGCAGCGAAGACAGGACTGAAGCTTTCTTT; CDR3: CASSEDRTEAFF
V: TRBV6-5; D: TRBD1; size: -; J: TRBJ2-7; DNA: TGTGCCAGCAGTTACGAGGGGGCAAGCGAGCAGTACTTC; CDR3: CASSYEGASEQYF
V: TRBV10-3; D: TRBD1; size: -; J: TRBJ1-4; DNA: TGTGCCATCAGTGCGGGACAGTCTATCGATGAAAAACTGTTTTTT; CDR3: CAISAGQSIDEKLFF
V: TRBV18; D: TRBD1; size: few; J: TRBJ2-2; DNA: TGTGCCAGCTCACCACTAGTTCGACAGGGCACCGGGGAGCTGTTTTTT; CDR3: CASSPLVRQGTGELFF
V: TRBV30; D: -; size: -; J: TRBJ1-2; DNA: TGTGCCTGGAGTGTTAAAGGCGGTGGGGGCTACACCTTC; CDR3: CAWSVKGGGGYTF
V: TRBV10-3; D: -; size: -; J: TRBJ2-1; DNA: TGTGCCATCAGTGAGTCGGGACTCAAGATTGACAATGAGCAGTTCTTC; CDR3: CAISESGLKIDNEQFF
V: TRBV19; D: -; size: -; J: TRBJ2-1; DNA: TGTGCCAGTAGCCGTCAGGCAGGGAGCTCCTACAATGAGCAGTTCTTC; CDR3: CASSRQAGSSYNEQFF
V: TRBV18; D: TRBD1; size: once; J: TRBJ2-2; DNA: TGTGCCAGCCAAGGACAGGGCGACACCGGGGAGCTGTTTTTT; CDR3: CASQGQGDTGELFF
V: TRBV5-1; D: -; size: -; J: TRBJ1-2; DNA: TGCGCCAGCAGCCCATCCGTCTCAGGGGGCTACACCTTC; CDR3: CASSPSVSGGYTF
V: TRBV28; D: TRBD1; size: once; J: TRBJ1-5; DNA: TGTGCCAGCAGTTTATTTCGACAGGGCCGGAGTCAGCCCCAGCATTTT; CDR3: CASSLFRQGRSQPQHF
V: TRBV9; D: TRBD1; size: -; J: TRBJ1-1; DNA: TGTGCCAGCAGCCCAGGGGGCTCCAACACTGAAGCTTTCTTT; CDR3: CASSPGGSNTEAFF
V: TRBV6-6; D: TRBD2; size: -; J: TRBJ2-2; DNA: TGTGCCAGCAGTTATGGCGGGAGTAGGACCGGGGAGCTGTTTTTT; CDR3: CASSYGGSRTGELFF
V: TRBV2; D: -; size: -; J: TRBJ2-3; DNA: TGTGCCAGCATGGTCACAGATACGCAGTATTTT; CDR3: CASMVTDTQYF
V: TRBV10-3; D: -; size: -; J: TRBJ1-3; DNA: TGTGCCATCAGCTCAGGGTGGCGGAACACCATATATTTT; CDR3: CAISSGWRNTIYF
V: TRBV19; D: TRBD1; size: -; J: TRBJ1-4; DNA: TGTGCCAGTAGTGCTGGACAGGGAGATTCTTCAACTAATGAAAAACTGTTTTTT; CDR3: CASSAGQGDSSTNEKLFF
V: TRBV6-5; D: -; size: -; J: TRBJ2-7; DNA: TGTGCCAGCAGTTACTCGATCCAGGGGAAGGCTTACGAGCAGTACTTC; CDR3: CASSYSIQGKAYEQYF
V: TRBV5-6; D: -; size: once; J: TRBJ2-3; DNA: TGTGCCAGCACTCTAAGGGGGGTCCACACAGATACGCAGTATTTT; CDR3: CASTLRGVHTDTQYF
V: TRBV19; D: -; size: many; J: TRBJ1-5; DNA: TGTGCCAGTAGTATAGGCGGGGGTAACTATCAGCCCCAGCATTTT; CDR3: CASSIGGGNYQPQHF
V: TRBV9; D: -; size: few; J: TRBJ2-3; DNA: TGTGCCAGCAGCGAGGGGGGGCATTTCACAGATACGCAGTATTTT; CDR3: CASSEGGHFTDTQYF
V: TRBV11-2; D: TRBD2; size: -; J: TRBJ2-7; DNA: TGTGCCAGCAGCGCGGGACTAGCGGGAGGTCGAGGCGAGCAGTACTTC; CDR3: CASSAGLAGGRGEQYF
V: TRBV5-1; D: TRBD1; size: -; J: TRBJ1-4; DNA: TGCGCCAGCAGCGGACAGGGGGCGGCAGGTGAAAAACTGTTTTTT; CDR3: CASSGQGAAGEKLFF
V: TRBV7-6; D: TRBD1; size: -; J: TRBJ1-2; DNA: TGTGCCAGCAGCCCTAGACAGGGGGAAGGCTACACCTTC; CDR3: CASSPRQGEGYTF
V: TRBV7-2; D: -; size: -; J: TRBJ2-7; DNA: TGTGCCAGCAGCTTGATTCCCTACGAGCAGTACTTC; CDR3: CASSLIPYEQYF
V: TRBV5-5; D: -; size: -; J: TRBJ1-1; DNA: TGTGCCAGCAGCTTGGCCGGGGGCAGTCCAATGAACACTGAAGCTTTCTTT; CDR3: CASSLAGGSPMNTEAFF
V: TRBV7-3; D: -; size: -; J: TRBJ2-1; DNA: TGTGCCAGCAGCTTAAACGGAATTGGCTACAATGAGCAGTTCTTC; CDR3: CASSLNGIGYNEQFF
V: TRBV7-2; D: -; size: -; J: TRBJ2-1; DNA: TGTGCCAGCAGCTTACGTCCCCGACCGAGGGCTGGCAATGAACAGTTCTTC; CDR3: CASSLRPRPRAGNEQFF
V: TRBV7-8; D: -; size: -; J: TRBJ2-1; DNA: TGTGCCAGCAGCTTCCGACAGGTCCCCGGCAATGAGCAGTTCTTC; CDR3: CASSFRQVPGNEQFF